A single sample is the source of the 3 T cell receptor beta chains below, sequenced in a study of cytomegalovirus exposure and HLA in healthy donors. Researchers ran the PCR with 60 Vbeta and 13 Jbeta primers. Assay used: immunoSEQ multiplex PCR; TCRdb lists only in-frame clones, some missing. The data hold around 230,000 clones, with roughly 82% observed a single time. The sample taken for sequencing was PBMCs. Source of these receptors: a man aged 40-49 years in good health and CMV-seropositive.

The chain is built from TRBV27 and TRBJ1-1, with 8 bases that match TRBD1. This CDR3 contains 12 residues. Germline V gives CDR1 MNHEY, CDR2 SMNVEV (reference sequence). Losses at the gene ends were 6 bases for V and 9 bases for J; bases not matched to a gene: 6. This CDR3 is CASSLGQGQAFF. The CDR3 bases are TGTGCCAGCAGCCTCGGACAGGGCCAAGCTTTCTTT.

The rearrangement uses TRBV6-4 and TRBJ2-7, with 8 positions matching TRBD2. The V gene's germline CDR1 is MRHNA and CDR2 SNTAGT. Trimming at V came to 6 bases and at J to 1 base, leaving 5 bases not matched to a gene. The length of the CDR3 is 14 residues. In nucleotides, the CDR3 is TGTGCCAGCAGCCTACTAGCGGAATCCTACGAGCAGTACTTC. It yields the protein CASSLLAESYEQYF.

V usage is TRBV7-6 and J usage is TRBJ2-1, with D maybe TRBD2 (5 bases). CDR3 length: 12 residues. Germline V CDR1 and CDR2: SGHVS, FNYEAQ. V lost 5 bases and J 9 bases, leaving 11 bases between the germline ends. This chain's CDR3 is CASSGPRGEQFF. In DNA, the CDR3 is TGTGCCAGCAGCGGACCCCGGGGTGAGCAGTTCTTC.